Listed here are 9 T cell receptor beta chains from one sample, sequenced in a study of vaccination effects on CD4 cells after COVID-19. These receptors' targets are unknown. Sequencing was performed with immunoSEQ multiplex PCR; in TCRdb, only in-frame clones are kept and a portion is missing. The sample has 40,000 to 50,000 clones, 72% seen once; the top ten hold about 10%. Once cultured for roughly 10 days, the cells underwent separation to obtain CD4+ T cells. Participants were given two doses of BNT162b2 or mRNA-1273 vaccine. The specimen was CD4+ T cells from PBMCs cultured without peptide, collected after COVID-19 vaccination. These receptors were taken from a human donor who received a COVID-19 vaccine.

The chain combines TRBV5-6 with TRBJ2-1; 13 positions match TRBD2. The germline gives CDR1 SGHDT, CDR2 YYEEEE. The CDR3 is made up of 15 amino acids. V was pared by 4 bases and J by 9 bases, with 7 bases of the junction left unmatched. The DNA of the CDR3 is TGTGCCAGCAGCCCTACGGGACTAGCGGGAATTGAGCAGTTCTTC. Translation: CASSPTGLAGIEQFF. Together with reference TRBV5-6 and TRBJ2-1, the CDR3 gives the full variable domain: DAGVTQSPTHLIKTRGQQVTLRCSPKSGHDTVSWYQQALGQGPQFIFQYYEEEERQRGNFPDRFSGHQFPNYSSELNVNALLLGDSALYLCASSPTGLAGIEQFFGPGTRLTVL.

The rearrangement joins TRBV3-1 (or the pseudogene TRBV3-2) to TRBJ1-2; 7 positions agree with TRBD1. The CDR3 sequence is 13 residues long. The J segment lost 4 bases and the V segment lost 4 bases, leaving 3 bases of the junction unmatched. Per germline, CDR1 LGHDT and CDR2 YNNKEL (reference sequence). The CDR3 is CASSPRTGYGYTF. The CDR3 DNA reads as TGTGCCAGCAGCCCTCGGACAGGCTATGGCTACACCTTC.

V usage is TRBV19 and J usage is TRBJ1-1, with TRBD1 matching 7 bases. CDR1 is LNHDA, CDR2 SQIVND, per germline (reference sequence). V lost 7 bases, J lost 1 base, and 12 bases stayed unmatched. There are 16 residues in the CDR3. CDR3 in DNA: TGTGCCAGTATCACCCCGACAGGGATGGGGAACACTGAAGCTTTCTTT. The encoded protein is CASITPTGMGNTEAFF.

This clone turned up a few times. The rearrangement uses TRBV11-1 and TRBJ1-1, with 7 bases that match TRBD1. CDR3 length: 14 amino acids. Germline V lookup: CDR1 SGHAT, CDR2 FQDESV (reference sequence). After removal of 5 bases from V and 7 bases from J, the junction contained 10 bases not matched to a gene. CDR3: CASSAWTGSDEAFF. The CDR3 DNA is TGTGCCAGCAGCGCTTGGACAGGCTCCGATGAAGCTTTCTTT. Complete variable domain (other parts from reference TRBV11-1 and TRBJ1-1): EAEVAQSPRYKITEKSQAVAFWCDPISGHATLYWYRQILGQGPELLVQFQDESVVDDSQLPKDRFSAERLKGVDSTLKIQPAELGDSAMYLCASSAWTGSDEAFFGQGTRLTVV.

The chain joins TRBV9 to TRBJ2-1; 8 bases agree with TRBD2. This CDR3 contains 14 residues. Germline CDR1 SGDLS, CDR2 YYNGEE. Germline trimming cut 3 bases from V and 2 bases from J; bases unmatched to any gene: 1. CDR3 protein: CASSGGLAYNEQFF. CDR3 nucleotides: TGTGCCAGCAGCGGGGGACTAGCCTACAATGAGCAGTTCTTC.

This clone was found once. The chain employs TRBV12-3 or TRBV12-4 and TRBJ2-7; D unclear. The V gene lost 2 bases and the J gene lost 4 bases, with 6 bases spanning the gap. This CDR3 has 12 residues. CDR3 in DNA: TGTGCCAGCAGTTTATTGGGGTACGAGCAGTACTTC. This sequence encodes CASSLLGYEQYF.

The rearrangement uses TRBV18 and TRBJ1-1; D is possibly TRBD1 (5 bases). The CDR3 is 13 residues long. Germline V gene sequence: CDR1 KGHSH, CDR2 LQKENI. V lost 9 bases and J lost 1, with 12 bases in between. The CDR3, as DNA: TGTGCCAGTTCATCGGGGGAGAACACTGAAGCTTTCTTT. Protein: CASSSGENTEAFF.

V is TRBV11-3 and J is TRBJ1-2; D is undetermined. V dropped 3 bases and J dropped 4 bases, with 9 bases sitting between them. This CDR3 has 13 amino acids. Germline V gene data show CDR1 as SGHNT and CDR2 as YENEEA. The CDR3 reads CASSLRDGYGYTF. CDR3 nucleotide sequence: TGTGCCAGCAGCTTGAGAGATGGCTATGGCTACACCTTC.

This clone was counted only a few times. This chain connects TRBV6-5 to TRBJ1-2; possible D gene TRBD1, 6 bases. CDR1 is MNHEY and CDR2 is SVGAGI in the germline V gene. CDR3 length: 13 amino acids. Trimming took 6 bases from V and 4 from J, leaving 12 bases between them. The CDR3 sequence: CASRSGQTYGYTF. CDR3 DNA sequence: TGTGCCAGCAGATCTGGACAGACCTATGGCTACACCTTC.